One and the same sample provided the 32 T cell receptor beta chains below, sequenced in a study of blood T cells in healthy people across ages. With a J-beta primer mix and a sample-barcoded 5' primer, a second PCR ran about 7 to 11 cycles. A single record per CDR3 protein comes from TCRdb applying MiXCR to the 5' RACE reads. The data show some 1,500,000 distinct CDR3 sequences, roughly 43% seen once. The sample comprised blood. These receptors came from a woman aged 18-29 years in good health.

As DNA, the CDR3 is TGCAGTGCTAGAAACTTAGCGGGAGTGGAGACCCAGTACTTC. Its translation: CSARNLAGVETQYF. The chain employs TRBV20-1 and TRBJ2-5; 9 bases match TRBD2. This CDR3 region has 14 residues. J lost 5 bases, V lost 2 bases, and 6 bases had no gene match. Germline CDR1 reads DFQATT; CDR2 reads SNEGSKA (reference sequence).

This clonotype was seen a few times. This chain connects TRBV10-3 to TRBJ2-2; the match to TRBD1 covers 7 bases. Losses at the gene ends were 6 bases for V and 2 bases for J; bases not matched to a gene: 6. This CDR3 region has 15 residues. Looked up from germline, CDR1 is ENHRY and CDR2 is SYGVKD. The CDR3 here is CAIRPGTANTGELFF. The CDR3 nucleotides are TGTGCCATCAGACCAGGGACAGCTAACACCGGGGAGCTGTTTTTT.

The chain employs TRBV20-1 and TRBJ2-3, with 10 bases that match TRBD1. The CDR3 is 14 residues long. CDR1 DFQATT and CDR2 SNEGSKA come from the germline V gene (reference sequence). The V gene end was trimmed by 5 bases and the J gene end by 4 bases; junction bases not matched to a gene: 6. The DNA of the CDR3 is TGCAGTGCTTCCGGGACAGGGGTCTCAGATACGCAGTATTTT. It encodes CSASGTGVSDTQYF.

This chain joins TRBV20-1 and TRBJ2-3; 8 bases are a match to TRBD1. CDR3 length: 14 residues. Trimming cost V 3 bases and J 1 base; bases outside gene matches: 3. Germline-derived CDR1 and CDR2 are DFQATT and SNEGSKA (reference sequence). The DNA for the CDR3 is TGCAGTGCTAGGGGGGGACAGGGCACAGATACGCAGTATTTT. Amino acid sequence: CSARGGQGTDTQYF.

This clonotype came up a few times. The chain has TRBV5-5 and TRBJ1-1; 7 bases agree with TRBD1. Germline V gene sequence: CDR1 SGHKS, CDR2 YYEKEE (reference sequence). Germline trimming cut 4 bases from V and 1 base from J; bases unmatched to any gene: 4. The CDR3 spans 14 residues. DNA for the CDR3: TGTGCCAGCAGCCTACAGGGGCAGAACACTGAAGCTTTCTTT. This sequence encodes CASSLQGQNTEAFF. Based on the CDR3 plus reference TRBV5-5 and TRBJ1-1, the full variable domain is DAGVTQSPTHLIKTRGQQVTLRCSPISGHKSVSWYQQVLGQGPQFIFQYYEKEERGRGNFPDRFSARQFPNYSSELNVNALLLGDSALYLCASSLQGQNTEAFFGQGTRLTVV.

This clonotype was detected only a few times. The chain uses TRBV6-2 or TRBV6-3 and TRBJ1-2; D is perhaps TRBD1 (6 bases). V lost 5 bases and J 8 bases, leaving 21 bases between the germline ends. CDR1 is MNHEY and CDR2 is SVGEGT in the germline V gene. This CDR3 comprises 15 residues. CDR3 in amino acids: CASSLSTTGLGGYTF. CDR3 nucleotide sequence: TGTGCCAGCAGTCTCTCGACGACAGGACTAGGCGGCTACACCTTC.

This chain links TRBV4-3 with TRBJ2-2; 8 nucleotides line up with TRBD1. The CDR3 spans 17 residues. V was pared by 1 base and J by 0 bases, with 4 bases of the junction left unmatched. From germline, CDR1 is LGHNA and CDR2 YSLEER. The chain's CDR3 is CASSQVTGGTNTGELFF. CDR3 coding DNA: TGCGCCAGCAGCCAAGTCACAGGGGGGACGAACACCGGGGAGCTGTTTTTT.

This clonotype was seen only once. An end of the junction does not agree with germline; a read error may underlie this. The gene calls are TRBV5-1 and TRBJ2-1; TRBD2 is a possible D gene (6 bases). This CDR3 has 16 amino acids. Germline CDR1 reads SGHRS; CDR2 reads YFSETQ. CDR3 DNA sequence: TGCGCCAGCAGTTTGGGACCCACGGGAGCTAACAATGAGCAGTTCTTC. Protein: CASSLGPTGANNEQFF.

This sequence joins TRBV7-2 and TRBJ2-7; tentatively, D is TRBD2 (6 bases). The V gene's germline CDR1 is SGHTA and CDR2 FQGNSA. This CDR3 region has 13 residues. V lost 5 bases, J lost 7 bases, and 15 bases lay in between. For the CDR3, the DNA is TGTGCCAGCAGCCCCCAGCGGAGGGCGGAGCAGTACTTC. It translates to CASSPQRRAEQYF.

The sample holds a few counts of this clonotype. This chain joins TRBV5-5 and TRBJ2-5; D gene uncertain. V gave up 3 bases and J gave up 3 bases, with 9 bases separating them. Germline CDR1 reads SGHKS; CDR2 reads YYEKEE (reference sequence). The CDR3 length is 13 residues. The CDR3: CASSSDPKETQYF. The CDR3 DNA sequence: TGTGCCAGCAGCTCAGACCCCAAAGAGACCCAGTACTTC.

This rearrangement joins TRBV7-2 to TRBJ2-7, with 8 bases fitting TRBD2. There are 17 residues in the CDR3. Trimming took 1 base from V and 7 from J; bases not matched to a gene: 15. From germline, CDR1 is SGHTA and CDR2 FQGNSA. The chain's CDR3 is CASSLEPAGVAYNEQYF. In DNA form, the CDR3 reads TGTGCCAGCAGCTTAGAACCAGCGGGGGTGGCCTACAATGAGCAGTACTTC.

The chain couples TRBV12-3 or TRBV12-4 to TRBJ2-2; D may correspond to TRBD1 or TRBD2 (6 bases each). The V gene lost 11 bases and the J gene lost 2 bases, with 18 bases spanning the gap. CDR3 size: 15 residues. CDR3 in amino acids: CADLKGGLNTGELFF. In nucleotides, the CDR3 is TGTGCCGACTTAAAGGGGGGCTTAAACACCGGGGAGCTGTTTTTT.

The chain has TRBV19 and TRBJ2-3; 12 positions match TRBD2. CDR3 length: 16 residues. Trimming took 6 bases from V and 5 from J; bases not matched to a gene: 9. Per the germline V gene, CDR1 is LNHDA and CDR2 is SQIVND (reference sequence). CDR3 nucleotides: TGTGCCAGTAGGGGGACCGGGACTAGCGGGTTAGATACGCAGTATTTT. Protein sequence: CASRGTGTSGLDTQYF.

This chain connects TRBV6-6 to TRBJ2-1; D gene uncertain. The germline V gene has CDR1 MNHNY and CDR2 SVGAGI (reference sequence). The CDR3 has 15 residues. The V end lost 0 bases, the J end lost 2 bases, and 8 bases lay between the germline ends. The CDR3 protein is CASSYSLGAYNEQFF. In DNA form, the CDR3 reads TGTGCCAGCAGTTACTCGTTAGGTGCCTACAATGAGCAGTTCTTC.

This clonotype was seen a handful of times. V gene TRBV9 combines with J gene TRBJ2-3, with TRBD1 identical over 7 bases. This CDR3 region has 14 residues. Trimming cost V 0 bases and J 4 bases; bases outside gene matches: 2. Germline V CDR1 and CDR2: SGDLS, YYNGEE. This chain's CDR3 is CASSVVGTADTQYF. The CDR3 DNA sequence: TGTGCCAGCAGCGTAGTCGGGACAGCAGATACGCAGTATTTT.

V usage is TRBV7-2 and J usage is TRBJ1-3, with D perhaps TRBD1 (5 bases). Deletions cut 1 base from V and 2 bases from J, with 15 bases between. Germline lookup yields CDR1 SGHTA and CDR2 FQGNSA. The CDR3 is 17 amino acids. The CDR3 loop reads CASSLGPWQGTGNTIYF. DNA of the CDR3: TGTGCCAGCAGCTTAGGCCCTTGGCAGGGAACTGGAAACACCATATATTTT.

This clonotype was picked up a small number of times. The genes are TRBV13 and TRBJ2-1; weak D call: TRBD2 (6 bases). Germline V gene lookup returns CDR1 PRHDT and CDR2 FYEKMQ (reference sequence). The CDR3 runs 11 residues. Deletions cut 3 bases from V and 12 bases from J, with 9 bases between. In DNA, the CDR3 is TGTGCCAGCAGCTTCGGGAGCCCGCAGTTCTTC. Translated: CASSFGSPQFF.

V is TRBV2 and J is TRBJ1-1, with a possible D match to TRBD1 (5 bases). Germline V lookup: CDR1 SNHLY, CDR2 FYNNEI. The CDR3 loop spans 15 amino acids. V was shortened by 6 bases and J by 1 base, with 15 bases between the two germline ends. The CDR3 sequence is CASSAADNANTEAFF. CDR3 nucleotides: TGTGCCAGCAGCGCCGCGGACAACGCGAACACTGAAGCTTTCTTT. Using reference TRBV2 and TRBJ1-1 for the parts outside the CDR3, the full variable domain is EPEVTQTPSHQVTQMGQEVILRCVPISNHLYFYWYRQILGQKVEFLVSFYNNEISEKSEIFDDQFSVERPDGSNFTLKIRSTKLEDSAMYFCASSAADNANTEAFFGQGTRLTVV.

This clonotype was found many times. The V call is TRBV7-2, the J call TRBJ2-1; 8 bases fit TRBD2. Germline V gene data show CDR1 as SGHTA and CDR2 as FQGNSA. There are 15 residues in the CDR3. V gave up 7 bases and J gave up 5 bases; unmatched junction bases: 10. CDR3 in DNA: TGTGCCAGCATCCTGGCTAGCGGGTATAACAATGAGCAGTTCTTC. Protein: CASILASGYNNEQFF.

This clonotype was seen a handful of times. The chain recombines TRBV12-3 or TRBV12-4 with TRBJ2-1, with 10 bases aligning to TRBD2. After removal of 3 bases from V and 3 bases from J, the junction contained 5 bases not matched to a gene. The CDR3 has 16 amino acids. Written as DNA, the CDR3 is TGTGCCAGCAGTTTGGGTCTAGCGGGGGACTACAATGAGCAGTTCTTC. Translation: CASSLGLAGDYNEQFF.

The chain carries TRBV7-9 and TRBJ2-3, with 12 bases identical to TRBD2. Germline V gene lookup returns CDR1 SEHNR and CDR2 FQNEAQ (reference sequence). V shed 4 bases and J 4 bases; nucleotides not matched to a gene: 6. This CDR3 region has 16 residues. CDR3 sequence (DNA): TGTGCCAGCAGCTCTTCGACTAGCGGGGGAGCAGATACGCAGTATTTT. Protein sequence: CASSSSTSGGADTQYF. The full variable domain, in which reference TRBV7-9 and TRBJ2-3 provide the parts outside the CDR3, is DTGVSQNPRHKITKRGQNVTFRCDPISEHNRLYWYRQTLGQGPEFLTYFQNEAQLEKSRLLSDRFSAERPKGSFSTLEIQRTEQGDSAMYLCASSSSTSGGADTQYFGPGTRLTVL.

In its sample, this clonotype was seen a few times. The chain joins TRBV28 to TRBJ2-5, with 9 bases identical to TRBD2. Germline loops: CDR1 MDHEN, CDR2 SYDVKM. Germline trimming cut 5 bases from V and 4 bases from J; bases unmatched to any gene: 5. The CDR3 consists of 14 residues. CDR3 in amino acids: CASSQIAGVETQYF. In DNA, the CDR3 is TGTGCCAGCAGTCAGATAGCGGGAGTAGAGACCCAGTACTTC.

The chain is built from TRBV4-2 and TRBJ2-4, with 8 bases aligning to TRBD2. Per germline, CDR1 LGHNA and CDR2 YNFKEQ. The CDR3 extends over 19 amino acids. V lost 0 bases and J lost 2; bases outside the gene matches: 12. CDR3 DNA: TGTGCCAGCAGCCAAGATCTTAGGACCGGGAGGGTAACCAAAAACATTCAGTACTTC. It specifies CASSQDLRTGRVTKNIQYF.

This clonotype occurred a few times. Germline is not matched at one junction end, which may reflect a read error. The V call is TRBV27, the J call TRBJ2-6, with TRBD1 identical over 9 bases. The CDR3 length is 18 residues. From germline, CDR1 is MNHEY and CDR2 SMNVEV (reference sequence). Here the CDR3 reads CASTRSWDRVSGANVMTF. The CDR3 DNA follows: TGTGCCAGCACCAGATCTTGGGACAGGGTCTCTGGGGCCAACGTCATGACTTTC.

This clonotype was seen more than once but under ten times. The chain couples TRBV20-1 to TRBJ1-1; 7 nucleotides agree with TRBD1. V shed 0 bases, J shed 4 bases, and the junction held 8 bases outside the gene matches. Germline V lookup: CDR1 DFQATT, CDR2 SNEGSKA (reference sequence). The CDR3 runs to 15 residues. The CDR3 region has the DNA TGCAGTGCTAGAGACAGGGGGGGTGTAATCACTGAAGCTTTCTTT. It encodes CSARDRGGVITEAFF.

This clonotype was observed a few times. The rearrangement uses TRBV7-2 and TRBJ2-1; TRBD2 is a possible D gene (6 bases). Germline V CDR1 and CDR2: SGHTA, FQGNSA. V lost 5 bases, J lost 5 bases, and 16 bases lay in between. CDR3 length: 15 amino acids. DNA for the CDR3: TGTGCCAGCAGCGCCGGGGGTATAAGGCACAATGAGCAGTTCTTC. Translation gives CASSAGGIRHNEQFF.

This clonotype has more than one count but fewer than ten. The chain combines TRBV18 with TRBJ1-2; the D gene is possibly TRBD1 (5 bases). With 2 bases removed from V and 7 bases from J, the gap between germline ends came to 17 bases. Germline CDR1 KGHSH, CDR2 LQKENI. The CDR3 is made up of 15 amino acids. CDR3: CASSPNQGDEGGYTF. The DNA of the CDR3 is TGTGCCAGCTCACCAAACCAGGGAGACGAAGGTGGCTACACCTTC.

This sequence joins TRBV4-2 and TRBJ2-7; D not certain. Germline lookup yields CDR1 LGHNA and CDR2 YNFKEQ. There are 16 residues in the CDR3. Trimming stripped 0 bases from V and 0 bases from J, with 12 bases between. The CDR3 DNA reads TGTGCCAGCAGCCAAGATCAAGCAGCCCCCTCCTACGAGCAGTACTTC. Encoded protein: CASSQDQAAPSYEQYF.

The chain uses TRBV4-1 and TRBJ2-4, with 9 bases lining up with TRBD1. Trimming removed 5 bases from V and 0 bases from J; junction bases left unmatched: 11. This CDR3 is built from 18 residues. Germline lookup yields CDR1 MGHRA and CDR2 YSYEKL. CDR3 bases: TGCGCCAGCAGCTACCGGGACAGGGACGATCTAGCCAAAAACATTCAGTACTTC. Amino acids: CASSYRDRDDLAKNIQYF.

This clonotype was seen more than once but under ten times. CDR3 nucleotides: TGCAGTGCAGAGGACCATTCAACTTACAATGAGCAGTTCTTC. As protein: CSAEDHSTYNEQFF. The chain couples TRBV20-1 to TRBJ2-1; D is undetermined. CDR1 is DFQATT and CDR2 is SNEGSKA in the germline V gene (reference sequence). The CDR3 is made up of 14 amino acids. V was pared by 6 bases and J by 4 bases, with 16 bases between.

V and J are TRBV7-2 and TRBJ2-3; 14 bases are shared with TRBD2. This CDR3 region has 16 residues. From germline, CDR1 is SGHTA and CDR2 FQGNSA. J gave up 2 bases and V 7 bases, and 5 bases lay outside the gene matches. Here the CDR3 DNA reads TGTGCCAGCACCATGACTAGCGGGGGGGCCACAGATACGCAGTATTTT. It yields the protein CASTMTSGGATDTQYF.

This clonotype has more than one count but fewer than ten. The chain is built from TRBV9 and TRBJ2-1, with TRBD2 matching 11 bases. CDR3 length: 16 residues. Unmatched junction bases numbered 9, after V lost 4 bases and J lost 6 bases. Germline V lookup: CDR1 SGDLS, CDR2 YYNGEE. As DNA, the CDR3 is TGTGCCAGCAGCCCGAGACTAGCGGGGACCCCCAATGAGCAGTTCTTC. Amino acids: CASSPRLAGTPNEQFF.